A selection of T cell receptor beta chains follows, all from one sample in a study of control samples from healthy donors and cancer patients. The protocol was immunoSEQ multiplex PCR, while the TCRdb copy is restricted to in-frame clones and leaves out a portion. The sample has roughly 76,000 clones; 80% to 95% are singletons. The sequencing sample was made of PBMCs. The receptors come from a middle-aged woman with lung cancer. The CDR3 runs from the conserved cysteine through the conserved F or W. A D gene is named only where the DNA matches it firmly. Not all rows give a size; the values are once, few, many and, for expanded clones, a class.

v_gene	d_gene	j_gene	abundance	CDR3nt	CDR3aa
TRBV15	TRBD2	TRBJ2-1	.	TGTGCCACCAGTACCGGGGGGGACAATGAGCAGTTCTTC	CATSTGGDNEQFF
TRBV6-5	.	TRBJ2-7	.	TGTGCCAGCAGTTACTCGGGCGGGGTAAACTACGAGCAGTACTTC	CASSYSGGVNYEQYF
TRBV5-1	TRBD1	TRBJ2-1	.	TGCGCCAGCTCGGGACAGATTACCTACAATGAGCAGTTCTTC	CASSGQITYNEQFF
TRBV7-2	TRBD1	TRBJ1-6	.	TGTGCCAGCAGCCCAAACGACAGGGTGTATAATTCACCCCTCCACTTT	CASSPNDRVYNSPLHF
TRBV9	.	TRBJ1-5	.	TGTGCCAGCAGCCCCCAGGACGGCTACAATCAGCCCCAGCATTTT	CASSPQDGYNQPQHF
TRBV19	.	TRBJ1-5	.	TGTGCCAGTAGTATGGGAGCGGGATATAGCAATCAGCCCCAGCATTTT	CASSMGAGYSNQPQHF
TRBV2	.	TRBJ2-2	.	TGTGCCAGCAGTGAAGTGTCCAGGGGGCCAAGCGGGGGCTGGCGAACCGGGGAGCTGTTTTTT	CASSEVSRGPSGGWRTGELFF
TRBV19	TRBD1	TRBJ1-4	.	TGTGCCAGTAGTATGTACAGGGGTGAAAAACTGTTTTTT	CASSMYRGEKLFF
TRBV7-3	.	TRBJ1-2	.	TGTGCCAGCAGCTCTACGGACGGAGTTGGGGGCTACACCTTC	CASSSTDGVGGYTF
TRBV27	.	TRBJ1-2	.	TGTGCCAGCAGTTTACCGGAGGGAAGACATGGCTACACCTTC	CASSLPEGRHGYTF
TRBV28	.	TRBJ1-4	few	TGTGCCAGCAGGCGGCGGGGGGTAGCTAATGAAAAACTGTTTTTT	CASRRRGVANEKLFF
TRBV7-8	TRBD2	TRBJ2-3	.	TGTGCCAGCAGCAAGTCCGGGACTACGAGCACAGATACGCAGTATTTT	CASSKSGTTSTDTQYF
TRBV11-3	.	TRBJ2-7	.	TGTGCCAGCAGCTTATATCCAGGGAGCTCCTACGAGCAGTACTTC	CASSLYPGSSYEQYF